This T cell receptor beta chain appears in the sequencing data of a study of Graves' ophthalmopathy and Graves' hyperthyroidism. Study background: Samples of peripheral blood were obtained at initial diagnosis, prior to treatment of any kind.

The authors amplified TCR beta CDR3 regions from RNA transcripts. An initial RT-PCR round employing HTBI primers preceded a second-round multiplex PCR. TCRdb recomputed calls from the multiplex PCR reads with MiXCR, one row per CDR3 protein. Of hundreds of thousands of distinct CDR3 sequences in the sample, around a fifth were seen once. This clonotype was found many times. V lost 5 bases to trimming and J lost 4 bases; unmatched junction nucleotides: 8. CDR1 and CDR2 (germline): ENHRY, SYGVKD. The length of the CDR3 is 15 residues. This TCR derives from a woman under 30 with stable Graves' hyperthyroidism. This chain links TRBV10-3 with TRBJ2-3; TRBD1 matches at 8 bases. Sequencing was performed on peripheral blood. For the CDR3, the DNA is TGTGCCATCAGTACAGGGACAGGCGGCCCAGATACGCAGTATTTT. Protein sequence: CAISTGTGGPDTQYF.